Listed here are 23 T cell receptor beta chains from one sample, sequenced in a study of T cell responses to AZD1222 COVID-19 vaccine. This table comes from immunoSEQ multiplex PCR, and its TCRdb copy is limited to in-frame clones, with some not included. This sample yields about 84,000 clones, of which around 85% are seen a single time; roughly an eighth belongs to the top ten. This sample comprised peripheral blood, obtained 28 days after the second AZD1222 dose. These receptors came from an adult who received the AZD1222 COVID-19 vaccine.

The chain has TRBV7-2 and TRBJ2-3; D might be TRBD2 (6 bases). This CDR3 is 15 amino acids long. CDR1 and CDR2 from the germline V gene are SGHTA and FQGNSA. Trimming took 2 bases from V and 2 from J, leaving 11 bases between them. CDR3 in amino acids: CASSLKAGITDTQYF. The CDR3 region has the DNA TGTGCCAGCAGCTTAAAGGCGGGGATCACAGATACGCAGTATTTT.

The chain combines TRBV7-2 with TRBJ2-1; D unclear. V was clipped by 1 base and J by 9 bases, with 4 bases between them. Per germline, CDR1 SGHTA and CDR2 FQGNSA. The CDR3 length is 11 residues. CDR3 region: CASSLGGEQFF. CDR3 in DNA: TGTGCCAGCAGCTTAGGGGGTGAGCAGTTCTTC.

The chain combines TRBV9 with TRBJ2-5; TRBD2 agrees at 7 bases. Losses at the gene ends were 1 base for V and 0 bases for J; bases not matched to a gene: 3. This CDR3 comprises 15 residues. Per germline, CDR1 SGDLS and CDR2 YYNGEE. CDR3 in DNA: TGTGCCAGCAGCGTAAGCGGGGATTACCAAGAGACCCAGTACTTC. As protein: CASSVSGDYQETQYF.

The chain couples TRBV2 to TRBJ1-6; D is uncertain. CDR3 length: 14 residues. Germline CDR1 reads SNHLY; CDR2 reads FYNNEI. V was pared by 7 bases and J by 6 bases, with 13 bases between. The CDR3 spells CASTMGSGNSPLHF. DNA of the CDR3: TGTGCCAGCACGATGGGGTCGGGTAATTCACCCCTCCACTTT. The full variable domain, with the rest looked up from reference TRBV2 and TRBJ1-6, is EPEVTQTPSHQVTQMGQEVILRCVPISNHLYFYWYRQILGQKVEFLVSFYNNEISEKSEIFDDQFSVERPDGSNFTLKIRSTKLEDSAMYFCASTMGSGNSPLHFGNGTRLTVT.

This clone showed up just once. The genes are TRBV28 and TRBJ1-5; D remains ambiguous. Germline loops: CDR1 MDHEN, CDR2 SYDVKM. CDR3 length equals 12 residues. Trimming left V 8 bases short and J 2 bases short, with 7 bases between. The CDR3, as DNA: TGTGCCAGCGGGGAAGGCAATCAGCCCCAGCATTTT. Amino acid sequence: CASGEGNQPQHF.

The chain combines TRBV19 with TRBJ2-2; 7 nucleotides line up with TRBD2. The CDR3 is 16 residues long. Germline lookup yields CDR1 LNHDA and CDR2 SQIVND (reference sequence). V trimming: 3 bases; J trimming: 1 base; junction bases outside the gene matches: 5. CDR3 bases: TGTGCCAGTAGTATTCGGACTAGGGGGAACACCGGGGAGCTGTTTTTT. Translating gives CASSIRTRGNTGELFF. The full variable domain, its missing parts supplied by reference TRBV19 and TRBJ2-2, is DGGITQSPKYLFRKEGQNVTLSCEQNLNHDAMYWYRQDPGQGLRLIYYSQIVNDFQKGDIAEGYSVSREKKESFPLTVTSAQKNPTAFYLCASSIRTRGNTGELFFGEGSRLTVL.

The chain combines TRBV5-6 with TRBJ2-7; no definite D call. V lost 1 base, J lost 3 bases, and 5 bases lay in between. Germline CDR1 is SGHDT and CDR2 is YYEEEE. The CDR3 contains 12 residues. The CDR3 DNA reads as TGTGCCAGCAGCTTGCGTCGCTACGAGCAGTACGTC. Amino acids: CASSLRRYEQYV.

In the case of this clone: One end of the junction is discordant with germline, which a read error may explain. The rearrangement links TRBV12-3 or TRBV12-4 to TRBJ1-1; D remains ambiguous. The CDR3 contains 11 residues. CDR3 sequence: CATSRNTEAFF. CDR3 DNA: TGTGCCACCAGTAGAAACACTGAAGCTTTCTTT.

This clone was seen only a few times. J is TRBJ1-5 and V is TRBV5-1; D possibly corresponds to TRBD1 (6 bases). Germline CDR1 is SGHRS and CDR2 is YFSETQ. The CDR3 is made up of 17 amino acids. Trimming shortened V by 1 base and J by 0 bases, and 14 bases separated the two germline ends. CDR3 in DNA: TGCGCCAGCAGCTTGTGTCCCAGGGGACCTAGCAATCAGCCCCAGCATTTT. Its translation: CASSLCPRGPSNQPQHF.

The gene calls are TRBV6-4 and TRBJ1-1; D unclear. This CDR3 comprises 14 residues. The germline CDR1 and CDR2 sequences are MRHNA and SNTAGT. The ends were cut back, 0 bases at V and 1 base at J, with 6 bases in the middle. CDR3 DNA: TGTGCCAGCAGTGACTCGAACCGGAACACTGAAGCTTTCTTT. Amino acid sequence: CASSDSNRNTEAFF.

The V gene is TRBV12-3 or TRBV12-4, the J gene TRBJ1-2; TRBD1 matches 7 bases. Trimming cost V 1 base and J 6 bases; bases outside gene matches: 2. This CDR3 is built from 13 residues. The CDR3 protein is CASSLDRGNGYTF. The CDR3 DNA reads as TGTGCCAGCAGTTTAGACAGGGGCAATGGCTACACCTTC.

CDR3 amino acids: CASSLTSGPYEQYV. The DNA of the CDR3 is TGTGCCAGCAGCTTGACTAGCGGGCCTTACGAGCAGTACGTC. The V and J genes are TRBV7-2 and TRBJ2-7; 10 positions match TRBD2. Germline CDR1 reads SGHTA; CDR2 reads FQGNSA. There are 14 residues in the CDR3. V lost 3 bases and J lost 4; bases outside the gene matches: 3.

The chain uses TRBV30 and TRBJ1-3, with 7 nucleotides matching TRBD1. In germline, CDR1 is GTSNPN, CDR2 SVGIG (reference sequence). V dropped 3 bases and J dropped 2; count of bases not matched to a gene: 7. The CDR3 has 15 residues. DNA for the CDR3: TGTGCCTGGAGCCCCAACAGGGGTACTGGAAACACCATATATTTT. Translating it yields CAWSPNRGTGNTIYF.

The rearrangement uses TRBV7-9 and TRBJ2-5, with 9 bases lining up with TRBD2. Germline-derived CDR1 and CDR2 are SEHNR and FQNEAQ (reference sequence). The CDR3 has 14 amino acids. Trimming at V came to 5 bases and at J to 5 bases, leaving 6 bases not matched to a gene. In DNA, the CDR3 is TGTGCCAGCAGCCCTGAAGCGGGGGGTGAGACCCAGTACTTC. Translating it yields CASSPEAGGETQYF.

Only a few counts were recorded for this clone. CDR3 nucleotide sequence: TGTGCCAGCTCACCACGAGAGGACGGCGAGCAGTACTTC. It encodes CASSPREDGEQYF. The V gene is TRBV18, the J gene TRBJ2-7, with D uncertain. In germline, CDR1 is KGHSH, CDR2 LQKENI. Trimming removed 1 base at V and 6 bases at J, with 10 bases between. This CDR3 is 13 amino acids long.

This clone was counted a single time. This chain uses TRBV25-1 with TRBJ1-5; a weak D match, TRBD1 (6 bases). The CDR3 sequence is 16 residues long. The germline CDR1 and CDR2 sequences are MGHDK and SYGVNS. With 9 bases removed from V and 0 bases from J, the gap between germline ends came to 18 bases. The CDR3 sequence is CASTGRDLYSNQPQHF. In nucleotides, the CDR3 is TGTGCCAGTACAGGGAGGGACCTTTATAGCAATCAGCCCCAGCATTTT. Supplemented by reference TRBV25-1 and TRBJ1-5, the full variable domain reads EADIYQTPRYLVIGTGKKITLECSQTMGHDKMYWYQQDPGMELHLIHYSYGVNSTEKGDLSSESTVSRIRTEHFPLTLESARPSHTSQYLCASTGRDLYSNQPQHFGDGTRLSIL.

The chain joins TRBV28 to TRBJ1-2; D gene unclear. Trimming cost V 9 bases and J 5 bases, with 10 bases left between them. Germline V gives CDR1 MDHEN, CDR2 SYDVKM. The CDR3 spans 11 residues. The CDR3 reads CASTGLYGYTF. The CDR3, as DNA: TGTGCCAGTACGGGTCTTTATGGCTACACCTTC.

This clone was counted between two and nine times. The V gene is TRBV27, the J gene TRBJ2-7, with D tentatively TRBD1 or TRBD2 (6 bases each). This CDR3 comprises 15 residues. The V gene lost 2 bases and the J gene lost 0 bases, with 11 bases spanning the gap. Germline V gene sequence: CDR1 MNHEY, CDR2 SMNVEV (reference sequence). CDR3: CASSLRRGSSYEQYV. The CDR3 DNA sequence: TGTGCCAGCAGTTTAAGGAGGGGGAGCTCCTACGAGCAGTACGTC.

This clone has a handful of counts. In nucleotides, the CDR3 is TGTGCCAGCAGCCAACCCGAGCGGGGGGGCCGTAGCTCCTACAATGAGCAGTTCTTC. Translating it yields CASSQPERGGRSSYNEQFF. The rearrangement links TRBV14 to TRBJ2-1, with 10 bases fitting TRBD2. CDR1 is SGHDN and CDR2 is FVKESK in the germline V gene. V lost 2 bases to trimming and J lost 0 bases; unmatched junction nucleotides: 10. This CDR3 is built from 19 residues.

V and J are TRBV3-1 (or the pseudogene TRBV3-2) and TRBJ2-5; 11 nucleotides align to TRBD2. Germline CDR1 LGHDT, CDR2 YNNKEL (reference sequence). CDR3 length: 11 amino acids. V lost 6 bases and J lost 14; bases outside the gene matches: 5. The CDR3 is CASRGLAGYYF. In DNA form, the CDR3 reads TGTGCCAGCAGAGGACTAGCGGGTTATTACTTC.

CDR3 region: CASSSLGASADGYTF. The CDR3 nucleotides are TGTGCCAGCAGCAGCCTCGGGGCCTCCGCGGACGGCTACACCTTC. The V call is TRBV5-5, the J call TRBJ1-2; D might be TRBD1 (5 bases). The CDR3 loop spans 15 amino acids. Trimming removed 4 bases at V and 8 bases at J, with 21 bases between. Germline lookup yields CDR1 SGHKS and CDR2 YYEKEE (reference sequence). The entire variable domain, with the rest obtained from reference TRBV5-5 and TRBJ1-2, is as follows: DAGVTQSPTHLIKTRGQQVTLRCSPISGHKSVSWYQQVLGQGPQFIFQYYEKEERGRGNFPDRFSARQFPNYSSELNVNALLLGDSALYLCASSSLGASADGYTFGSGTRLTVV.

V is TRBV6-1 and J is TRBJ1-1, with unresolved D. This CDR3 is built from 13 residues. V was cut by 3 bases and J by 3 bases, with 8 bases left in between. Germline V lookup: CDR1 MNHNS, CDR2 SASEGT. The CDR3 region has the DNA TGTGCCAGCAGTGAGTACGGGGACACTGAAGCTTTCTTT. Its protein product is CASSEYGDTEAFF.

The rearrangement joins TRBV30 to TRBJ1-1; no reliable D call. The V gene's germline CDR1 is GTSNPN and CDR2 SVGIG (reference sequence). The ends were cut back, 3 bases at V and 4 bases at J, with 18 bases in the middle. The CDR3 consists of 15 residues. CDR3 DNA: TGTGCCTGGAGGAAGAAAGGCACAAGTGGCACTGAAGCTTTCTTT. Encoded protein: CAWRKKGTSGTEAFF.